The rows below give T cell receptor beta chains drawn from one sample of a study of T-cell memory formation after mild COVID-19. TCRdb recomputed calls from the 5' RACE reads with MiXCR, one row per CDR3 protein. Of nearly 350,000 distinct CDR3 sequences listed, 10% to 15% were seen once; the top ten hold over 20%. The sequencing input was PBMCs or a T cell subset sorted from them (not recorded which). The source is a man aged 18 to 30 who had mild COVID-19 (a few samples of this study predate the infection). Cell type and time point are not known. Each CDR3 is given with its conserved first and last residue. D genes are given only for firm matches. Not all rows give a size; the values are once, few, many and, for expanded clones, a class.

D gene,clone size,V gene,J gene,CDR3 DNA,CDR3 protein
NA,few,TRBV7-2,TRBJ2-3,TGTGCCAGCAGCTTCCAGAACGGCTTT,CASSFQNGF
TRBD1,NA,TRBV11-1,TRBJ1-2,TGTGCCAGCAGCTCCCGGACAGGGCCCGTCTGGTGGAGCTACACCTTC,CASSSRTGPVWWSYTF
NA,many,TRBV4-2,TRBJ1-1,TGTGCCAGCAGCCAGAACATGAACACTGAAGCTTTCTTT,CASSQNMNTEAFF
TRBD1,few,TRBV5-6,TRBJ2-3,TGTGCCAGCAGCGACAACACCGGGACAGGGATAACAGATACGCAGTATTTT,CASSDNTGTGITDTQYF
NA,NA,TRBV2,TRBJ2-2,TGTGCCAGCAGTGAACGGGCGTCGAAGAACACCGGGGAGCTGTTTTTT,CASSERASKNTGELFF
NA,few,TRBV6-6,TRBJ1-6,TGTGCCAGCAACCGCGGTAGGAGGATTCGGAGTTCACCCCTCCACTTT,CASNRGRRIRSSPLHF
TRBD1,few,TRBV7-9,TRBJ2-6,TGTGCCACTCACGACAGGGACCGCTCTGGGGCCAACGTCCTGACTTTC,CATHDRDRSGANVLTF
TRBD2,NA,TRBV20-1,TRBJ2-7,TGCAGTGCTAGAGCTAACGGGAGGGGAGGTGAGCAGTACTTC,CSARANGRGGEQYF
NA,few,TRBV7-2,TRBJ2-1,TGTGCCAGCAGCTTACCCCCCGAGGGGAGGATCTACAATGAGCAGTTCTTC,CASSLPPEGRIYNEQFF
NA,NA,TRBV12-3/TRBV12-4,TRBJ2-3,NA,CASSFGGGARQIEYF
NA,NA,TRBV9,TRBJ1-2,TGTGCCAGCAGTGCAAACCGGGAGGATTATGGCTACACCTTC,CASSANREDYGYTF
TRBD1,few,TRBV18,TRBJ2-2,TGTGCCAGCTCACCTGGACAGGGGCACGGGGAGCTGTTTTTT,CASSPGQGHGELFF
NA,few,TRBV7-2,TRBJ1-1,TGTGCCAGCAGCCAACGCCAGGGTAGGATCACTGAAGCTTTCTTT,CASSQRQGRITEAFF
NA,NA,TRBV12-3/TRBV12-4,TRBJ1-5,TGTGCCAGCAGCCCTCCCGGGGCCAATCAGCCCCAGCATTTT,CASSPPGANQPQHF
NA,NA,TRBV4-3,TRBJ2-5,TGCGCCAGCAGCCAGGCTCAGGGCCCCCGGCAAGAGACCCAGTACTTC,CASSQAQGPRQETQYF
NA,NA,TRBV5-6,TRBJ2-7,TGTGCCAGCAGCTTGTATGTGAGCGAGCAGTACTTC,CASSLYVSEQYF
NA,few,TRBV4-1,TRBJ1-4,TGCGCCAGCAGCCAAGGGTCCGGGGATAATGAAAAACTGTTTTTT,CASSQGSGDNEKLFF
NA,NA,TRBV4-1,TRBJ2-2,TGCGCCAGCAGCCGGGGCAGCTTGGCCGGGGAGCTGTTTTTT,CASSRGSLAGELFF
NA,NA,TRBV10-1,TRBJ2-2,TGCGCCAGCAGTGAGTCGGGGGATAACACCGGGGAGCTGTTTTTT,CASSESGDNTGELFF
NA,few,TRBV7-8,TRBJ1-1,TGTGCCAGCAGCCTGGGCAGGGATGAAGCTTTCTTT,CASSLGRDEAFF
NA,NA,TRBV7-4,TRBJ1-5,TGTGCCAGCAGCTCTTTGGAGCGGGACATAGATAGCAATCAGCCCCAGCATTTT,CASSSLERDIDSNQPQHF
TRBD2,few,TRBV11-2,TRBJ2-3,TGTGCCAGCAGCAGTAGCGGGGGGGCCAATACGCAGTATTTT,CASSSSGGANTQYF
NA,few,TRBV12-3/TRBV12-4,TRBJ2-2,TGTGCCAGCGACCTCGGAGGGAAGACCGGGGAGCTGTTTTTT,CASDLGGKTGELFF
NA,few,TRBV6-1,TRBJ2-2,TGTGCCAGCAGGGCAGGGGTCCCCGGGGAGCTGTTTTTT,CASRAGVPGELFF
NA,many,TRBV10-3,TRBJ2-1,TGTGCCATCAGTGAGTCAGAACAGGAGATTTACAATGAGCAGTTCTTC,CAISESEQEIYNEQFF
NA,few,TRBV5-8,TRBJ2-7,TGTGCCAGCAGCCGCAGGGTACCCACCTACGAGCAGTACTTC,CASSRRVPTYEQYF
NA,few,TRBV6-5,TRBJ2-5,TGTGCCAGCAGTTACACGGGATCCCCAGAGACCCAGTACTTC,CASSYTGSPETQYF
TRBD2,many,TRBV7-9,TRBJ2-7,TGTGCCAGCAGCCCTACCGGGGGGGCCGCCTACGAGCAGTACTTC,CASSPTGGAAYEQYF
NA,NA,TRBV7-3,TRBJ2-1,TGTGCCAGCACCTCAACTCCCGGTACGACGGAGCAGTTCTTC,CASTSTPGTTEQFF
NA,NA,TRBV18,TRBJ1-5,TGTGCCAGCTCACCAGAAGGGAGTCAGCCCCAGCATTTT,CASSPEGSQPQHF
NA,NA,TRBV7-6,TRBJ2-3,TGTGCCAGCAGCTCTCCGACGGGGGTCACGCAGTATTTT,CASSSPTGVTQYF
NA,NA,TRBV11-3,TRBJ2-3,TGTGCCAGCAGGGGATCTCAGACCTCACCTGATTCTAGCACAGATACGCAGTATTTT,CASRGSQTSPDSSTDTQYF
TRBD2,few,TRBV12-3/TRBV12-4,TRBJ2-6,TGTGCCAGCTCCGGGGGGGTCCTGACTTTC,CASSGGVLTF
NA,few,TRBV20-1,TRBJ2-5,TGCAGTGCTGGGCAACCAGGGGATGGGACCCAGTACTTC,CSAGQPGDGTQYF
NA,few,TRBV12-3/TRBV12-4,TRBJ1-2,TGTGCCAGCAGTTTATTTAGGGGCGGCTACACCTTC,CASSLFRGGYTF
NA,many,TRBV6-5,TRBJ2-5,TGTGCCAGCAGTTACCGTGGGGACGAGACCCAGTACTTC,CASSYRGDETQYF
NA,NA,TRBV5-6,TRBJ1-2,TGTGCCAGCAGCCCAGGGGATAACTATGGCTACACCTTC,CASSPGDNYGYTF
TRBD1,few,TRBV4-1,TRBJ2-1,TGCGCCAGCAGCCTTACGCCGGGACAGGGGGCGCATGAGCAGTTCTTC,CASSLTPGQGAHEQFF
TRBD2,NA,TRBV6-4,TRBJ2-1,TGTGCCAGCAGTTCCGCTAGCGGGGGTCTCTACAATGAGCAGTTCTTC,CASSSASGGLYNEQFF
NA,few,TRBV20-1,TRBJ2-3,TGCAGTGCTAGAGATCCTCCCGGCGGCGGCACAGATACGCAGTATTTT,CSARDPPGGGTDTQYF
TRBD1,few,TRBV27,TRBJ2-7,TGTGCCAGCAGCTCCTCCCGGGACAGCCACTACGAGCAGTACTTC,CASSSSRDSHYEQYF
NA,NA,TRBV6-4,TRBJ1-4,TGTGCCAGCAGTGCATCGTGGGATTGGGAAAAACTGTTTTTT,CASSASWDWEKLFF
NA,NA,TRBV29-1,TRBJ2-7,TGCAGCGCCGTGGGCGGTGAGCAGTACTTC,CSAVGGEQYF